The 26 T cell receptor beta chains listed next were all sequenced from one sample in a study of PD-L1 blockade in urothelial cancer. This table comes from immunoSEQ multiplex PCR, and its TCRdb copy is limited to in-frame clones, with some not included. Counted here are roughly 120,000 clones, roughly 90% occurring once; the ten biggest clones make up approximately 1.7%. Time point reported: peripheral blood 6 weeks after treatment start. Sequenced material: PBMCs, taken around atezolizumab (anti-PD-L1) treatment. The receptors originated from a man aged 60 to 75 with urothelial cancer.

CDR3 loop: CASSIAWSSRLEQYF. CDR3 DNA sequence: TGTGCCAGTAGTATAGCGTGGAGTTCTAGATTGGAGCAGTACTTC. This chain uses TRBV19 with TRBJ2-7; D is uncertain. This CDR3 has 15 residues. Germline V gene lookup returns CDR1 LNHDA and CDR2 SQIVND (reference sequence). V gave up 1 base and J gave up 7 bases, with 17 bases separating them.

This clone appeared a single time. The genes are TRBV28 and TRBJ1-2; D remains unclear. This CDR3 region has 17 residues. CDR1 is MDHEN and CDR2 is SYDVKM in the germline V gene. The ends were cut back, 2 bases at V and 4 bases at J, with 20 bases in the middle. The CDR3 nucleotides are TGTGCCAGCAGTTTACCCCCCAGGTTTCTGCGCCCCTATGGCTACACCTTC. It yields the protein CASSLPPRFLRPYGYTF.

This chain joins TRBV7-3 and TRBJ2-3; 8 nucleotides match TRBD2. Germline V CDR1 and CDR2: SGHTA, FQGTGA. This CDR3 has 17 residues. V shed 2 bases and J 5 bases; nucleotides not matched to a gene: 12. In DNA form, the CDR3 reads TGTGCCAGCAGCTTATCTCAATTCGGGACTAGGGAAGATACGCAGTATTTT. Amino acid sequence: CASSLSQFGTREDTQYF.

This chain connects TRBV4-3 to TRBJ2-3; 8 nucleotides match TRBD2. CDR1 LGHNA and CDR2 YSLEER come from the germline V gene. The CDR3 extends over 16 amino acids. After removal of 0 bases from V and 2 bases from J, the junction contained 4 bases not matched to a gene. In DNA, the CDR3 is TGCGCCAGCAGCCAAGAGAGCGGGGGTTACACAGATACGCAGTATTTT. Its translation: CASSQESGGYTDTQYF.

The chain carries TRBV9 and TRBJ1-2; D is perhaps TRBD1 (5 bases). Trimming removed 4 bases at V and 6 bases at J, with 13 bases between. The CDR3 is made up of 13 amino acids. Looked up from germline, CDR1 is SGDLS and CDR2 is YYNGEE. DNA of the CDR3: TGTGCCAGCAGCCCCCTTTGGGGGGATGGCTACACCTTC. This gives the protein CASSPLWGDGYTF.

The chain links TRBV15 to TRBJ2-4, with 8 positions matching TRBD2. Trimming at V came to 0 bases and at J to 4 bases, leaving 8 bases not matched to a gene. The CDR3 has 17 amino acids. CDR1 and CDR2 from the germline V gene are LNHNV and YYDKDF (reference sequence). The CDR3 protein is CATSRDRGGAIKNIQYF. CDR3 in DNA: TGTGCCACCAGCAGAGATCGGGGGGGTGCGATAAAAAACATTCAGTACTTC.

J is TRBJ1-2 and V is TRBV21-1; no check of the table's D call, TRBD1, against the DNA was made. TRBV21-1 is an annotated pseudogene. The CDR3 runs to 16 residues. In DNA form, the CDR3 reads TGTGCCAGCAGCCCTCCTCCAGGACAGGGATACTATGGCTACACCTTC. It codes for CASSPPPGQGYYGYTF.

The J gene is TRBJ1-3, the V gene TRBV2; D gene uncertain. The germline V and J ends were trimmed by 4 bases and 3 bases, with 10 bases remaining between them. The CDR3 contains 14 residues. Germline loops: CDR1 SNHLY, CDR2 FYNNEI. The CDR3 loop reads CASSVRGGGNTIYF. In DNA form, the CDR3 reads TGTGCCAGCAGTGTACGGGGAGGTGGAAACACCATATATTTT.

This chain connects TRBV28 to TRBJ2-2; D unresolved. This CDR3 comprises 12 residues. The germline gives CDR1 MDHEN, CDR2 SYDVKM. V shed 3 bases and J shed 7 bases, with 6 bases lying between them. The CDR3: CASSLIVGELFF. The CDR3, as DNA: TGTGCCAGCAGTTTGATAGTCGGGGAGCTGTTTTTT.

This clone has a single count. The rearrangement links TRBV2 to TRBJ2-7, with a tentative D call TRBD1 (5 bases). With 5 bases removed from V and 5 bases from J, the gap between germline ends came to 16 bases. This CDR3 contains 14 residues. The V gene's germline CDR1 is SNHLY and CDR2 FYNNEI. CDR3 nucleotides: TGTGCCAGCAGTTACCCCTGGGGCAAGGACGAGCAGTACTTC. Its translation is CASSYPWGKDEQYF.

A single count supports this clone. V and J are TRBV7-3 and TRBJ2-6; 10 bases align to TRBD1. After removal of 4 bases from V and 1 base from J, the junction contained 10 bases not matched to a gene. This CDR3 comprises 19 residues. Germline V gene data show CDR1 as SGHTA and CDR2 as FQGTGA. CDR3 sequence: CASSSNRDRGISGANVLTF. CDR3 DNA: TGTGCCAGCAGCTCCAACCGGGACAGGGGAATTTCTGGGGCCAACGTCCTGACTTTC.

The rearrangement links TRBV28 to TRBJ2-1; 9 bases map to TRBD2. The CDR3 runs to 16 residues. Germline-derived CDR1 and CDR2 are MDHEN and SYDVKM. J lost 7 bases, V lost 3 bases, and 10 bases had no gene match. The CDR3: CASSFRGGRDRNEQFF. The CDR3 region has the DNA TGTGCCAGCAGTTTCCGTGGCGGGAGGGACCGGAATGAGCAGTTCTTC. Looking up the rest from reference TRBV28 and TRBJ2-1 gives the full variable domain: DVKVTQSSRYLVKRTGEKVFLECVQDMDHENMFWYRQDPGLGLRLIYFSYDVKMKEKGDIPEGYSVSREKKERFSLILESASTNQTSMYLCASSFRGGRDRNEQFFGPGTRLTVL.

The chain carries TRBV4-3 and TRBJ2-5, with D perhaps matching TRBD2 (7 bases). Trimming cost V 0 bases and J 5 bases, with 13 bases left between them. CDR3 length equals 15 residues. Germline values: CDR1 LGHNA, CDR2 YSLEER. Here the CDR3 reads CASSQDSGGWETQYF. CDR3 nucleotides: TGCGCCAGCAGCCAAGATTCGGGGGGCTGGGAGACCCAGTACTTC.

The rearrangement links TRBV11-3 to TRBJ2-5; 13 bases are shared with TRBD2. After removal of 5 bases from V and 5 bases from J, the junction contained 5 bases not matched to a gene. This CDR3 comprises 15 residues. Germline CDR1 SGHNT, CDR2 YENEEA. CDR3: CASSPRTSGGETQYF. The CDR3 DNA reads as TGTGCCAGCAGCCCCCGGACTAGCGGGGGTGAGACCCAGTACTTC.

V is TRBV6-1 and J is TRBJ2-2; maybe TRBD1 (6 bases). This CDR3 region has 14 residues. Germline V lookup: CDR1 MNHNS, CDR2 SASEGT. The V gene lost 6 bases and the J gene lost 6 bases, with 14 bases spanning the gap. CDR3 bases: TGTGCCAGCAGGCCACAGGGTCTCTCCGGGGAGCTGTTTTTT. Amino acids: CASRPQGLSGELFF.

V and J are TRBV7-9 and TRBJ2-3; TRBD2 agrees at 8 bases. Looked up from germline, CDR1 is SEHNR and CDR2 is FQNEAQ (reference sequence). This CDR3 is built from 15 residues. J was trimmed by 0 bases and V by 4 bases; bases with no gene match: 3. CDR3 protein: CASSSSGPSTDTQYF. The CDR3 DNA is TGTGCCAGCAGCTCTAGCGGGCCTAGCACAGATACGCAGTATTTT.

CDR3 sequence reads: CASSPNRDPGANYGYTF. As DNA, the CDR3 is TGTGCCAGCTCACCAAACAGGGACCCAGGAGCTAACTATGGCTACACCTTC. The chain carries TRBV18 and TRBJ1-2, with a tentative D call TRBD1 (6 bases). The V gene's germline CDR1 is KGHSH and CDR2 LQKENI. CDR3 length: 17 amino acids. The V and J ends lost 2 bases and 0 bases respectively, with 16 bases between them.

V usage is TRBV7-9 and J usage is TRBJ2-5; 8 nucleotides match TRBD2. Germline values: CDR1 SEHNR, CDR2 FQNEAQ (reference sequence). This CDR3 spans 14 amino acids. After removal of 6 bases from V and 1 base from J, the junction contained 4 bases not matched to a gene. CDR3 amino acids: CASRSGGPQETQYF. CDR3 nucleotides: TGTGCCAGCAGATCGGGGGGGCCCCAAGAGACCCAGTACTTC.

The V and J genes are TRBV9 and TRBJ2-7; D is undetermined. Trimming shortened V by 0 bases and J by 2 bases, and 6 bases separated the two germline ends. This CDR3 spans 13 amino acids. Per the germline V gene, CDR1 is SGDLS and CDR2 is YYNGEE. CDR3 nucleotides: TGTGCCAGCAGCGTAGCCCCGGCCTACGAGCAGTACTTC. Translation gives CASSVAPAYEQYF. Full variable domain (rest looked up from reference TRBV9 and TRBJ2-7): DSGVTQTPKHLITATGQRVTLRCSPRSGDLSVYWYQQSLDQGLQFLIQYYNGEERAKGNILERFSAQQFPDLHSELNLSSLELGDSALYFCASSVAPAYEQYFGPGTRLTVT.

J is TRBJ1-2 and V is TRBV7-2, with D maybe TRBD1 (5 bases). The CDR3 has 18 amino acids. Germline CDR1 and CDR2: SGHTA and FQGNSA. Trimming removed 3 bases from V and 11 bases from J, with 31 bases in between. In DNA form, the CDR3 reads TGTGCCAGCAGCTTTAAATCCGCTCTCAGGGACTGGCGGAGTGTTTACACCTTC. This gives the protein CASSFKSALRDWRSVYTF.

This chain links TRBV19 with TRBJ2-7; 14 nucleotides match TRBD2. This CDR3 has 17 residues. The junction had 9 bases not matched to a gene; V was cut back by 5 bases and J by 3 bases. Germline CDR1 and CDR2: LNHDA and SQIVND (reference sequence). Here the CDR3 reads CASSRQPGLAGVYEQYF. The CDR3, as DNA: TGTGCCAGTAGTCGCCAGCCGGGACTAGCGGGGGTCTACGAGCAGTACTTC.

The chain's CDR3 is CASSSRGPSAQFF. CDR3 nucleotide sequence: TGTGCCAGCAGCTCCCGCGGGCCCAGTGCGCAGTTCTTC. The chain carries TRBV11-2 and TRBJ2-1, with D tentatively TRBD2 (5 bases). The CDR3 has 13 residues. The ends were cut back, 4 bases at V and 12 bases at J, with 16 bases in the middle. Looked up from germline, CDR1 is SGHAT and CDR2 is FQNNGV.

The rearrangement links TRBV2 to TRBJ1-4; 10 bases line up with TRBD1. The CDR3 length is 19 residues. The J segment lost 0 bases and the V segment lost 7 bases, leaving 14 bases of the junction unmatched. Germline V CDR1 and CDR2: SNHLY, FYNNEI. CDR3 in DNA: TGTGCCAGCATAGGATTGACAGGGGGCATTGGGTCAACTAATGAAAAACTGTTTTTT. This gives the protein CASIGLTGGIGSTNEKLFF.

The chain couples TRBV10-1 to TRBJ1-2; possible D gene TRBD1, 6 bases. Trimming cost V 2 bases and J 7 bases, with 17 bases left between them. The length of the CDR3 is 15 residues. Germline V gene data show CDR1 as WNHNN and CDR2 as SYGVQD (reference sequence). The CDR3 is CASSEPRGQHCGYTF. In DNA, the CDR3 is TGCGCCAGCAGTGAGCCCAGGGGCCAGCATTGTGGCTACACCTTC.

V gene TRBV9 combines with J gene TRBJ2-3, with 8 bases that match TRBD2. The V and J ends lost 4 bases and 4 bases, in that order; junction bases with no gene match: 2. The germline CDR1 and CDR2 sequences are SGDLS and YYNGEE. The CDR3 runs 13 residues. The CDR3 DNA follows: TGTGCCAGCAGCCTGGGACTAGCAGATACGCAGTATTTT. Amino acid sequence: CASSLGLADTQYF. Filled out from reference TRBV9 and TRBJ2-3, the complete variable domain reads DSGVTQTPKHLITATGQRVTLRCSPRSGDLSVYWYQQSLDQGLQFLIQYYNGEERAKGNILERFSAQQFPDLHSELNLSSLELGDSALYFCASSLGLADTQYFGPGTRLTVL.

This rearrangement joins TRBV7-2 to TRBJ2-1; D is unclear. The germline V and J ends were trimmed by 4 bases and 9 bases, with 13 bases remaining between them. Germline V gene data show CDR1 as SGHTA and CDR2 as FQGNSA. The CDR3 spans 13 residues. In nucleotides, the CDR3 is TGTGCCAGCAGCTGGGCCCGTGGTACTGAGCAGTTCTTC. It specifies CASSWARGTEQFF. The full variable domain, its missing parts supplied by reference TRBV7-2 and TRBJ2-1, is GAGVSQSPSNKVTEKGKDVELRCDPISGHTALYWYRQSLGQGLEFLIYFQGNSAPDKSGLPSDRFSAERTGGSVSTLTIQRTQQEDSAVYLCASSWARGTEQFFGPGTRLTVL.